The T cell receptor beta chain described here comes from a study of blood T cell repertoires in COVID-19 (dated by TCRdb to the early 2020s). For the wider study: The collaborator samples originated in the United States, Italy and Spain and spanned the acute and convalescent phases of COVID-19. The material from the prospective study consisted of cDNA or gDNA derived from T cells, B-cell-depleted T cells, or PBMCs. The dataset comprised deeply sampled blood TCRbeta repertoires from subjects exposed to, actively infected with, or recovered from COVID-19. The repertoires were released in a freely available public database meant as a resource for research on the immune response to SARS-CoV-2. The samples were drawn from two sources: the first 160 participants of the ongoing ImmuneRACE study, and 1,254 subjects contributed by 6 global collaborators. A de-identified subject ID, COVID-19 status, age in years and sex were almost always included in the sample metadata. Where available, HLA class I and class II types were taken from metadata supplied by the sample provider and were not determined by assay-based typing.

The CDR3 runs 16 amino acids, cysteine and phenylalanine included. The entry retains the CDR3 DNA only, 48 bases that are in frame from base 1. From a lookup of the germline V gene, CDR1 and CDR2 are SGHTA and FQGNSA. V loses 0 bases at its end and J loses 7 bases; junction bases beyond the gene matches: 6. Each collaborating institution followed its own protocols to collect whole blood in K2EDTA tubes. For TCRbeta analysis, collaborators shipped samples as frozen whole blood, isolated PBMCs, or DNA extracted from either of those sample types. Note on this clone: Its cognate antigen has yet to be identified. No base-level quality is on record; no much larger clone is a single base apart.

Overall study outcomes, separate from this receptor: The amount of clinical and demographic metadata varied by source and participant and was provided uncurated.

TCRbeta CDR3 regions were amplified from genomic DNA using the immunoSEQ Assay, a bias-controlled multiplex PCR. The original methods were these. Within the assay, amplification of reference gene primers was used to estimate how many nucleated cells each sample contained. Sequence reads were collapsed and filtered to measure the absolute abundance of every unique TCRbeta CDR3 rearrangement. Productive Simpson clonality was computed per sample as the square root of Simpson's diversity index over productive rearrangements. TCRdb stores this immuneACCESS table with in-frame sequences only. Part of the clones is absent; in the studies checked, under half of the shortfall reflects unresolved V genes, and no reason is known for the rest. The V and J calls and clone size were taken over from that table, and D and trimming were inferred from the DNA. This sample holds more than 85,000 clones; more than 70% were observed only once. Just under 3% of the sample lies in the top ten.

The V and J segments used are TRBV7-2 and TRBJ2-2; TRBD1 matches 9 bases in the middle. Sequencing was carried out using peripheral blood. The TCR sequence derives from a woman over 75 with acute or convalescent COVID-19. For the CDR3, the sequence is CASSLAPDRGGGELFF. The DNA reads TGTGCCAGCAGCTTAGCGCCGGACAGGGGAGGCGGGGAGCTGTTTTTT.